The entry below gives a single T cell receptor (beta chain) sequence along with its context. Its antigen is undetermined. Only in-frame clones appear in the TCRdb table, and some are missing; sequencing was by immunoSEQ multiplex PCR. The table includes some 86,000 clones, 90% detected once. The sample comes from a study of OX40 agonist ivuxolimab in advanced cancers. Study details: Under the entry rules, prior anti-PD-1, anti-PD-L1 or anti-CTLA-4 therapy was allowed, and 40% had some. One hepatocellular carcinoma and two cutaneous melanoma patients partially responded. Study findings and constraints: Researchers report that CD8+ T cells had, on average, more expanded clones than CD4+. There were also nonresponders showing low normalized T-cell clonal expansion.

Trimming removed 1 base from V and 2 bases from J, with 18 bases in between. CDR3 length: 17 residues. Looked up from germline, CDR1 is SEHNR and CDR2 is FQNEAQ (reference sequence). The receptor was derived from an adult with an advanced solid tumor such as melanoma, head and neck, liver or kidney cancer. The source was CD4+ or CD8+ T cells sorted from blood, collected in a trial of the OX40 agonist ivuxolimab. The genes are TRBV7-9 and TRBJ2-7; D might be TRBD1 or TRBD2, each matching 6 bases. The CDR3 is CASSLGGGRGLPYEQYF. The CDR3 region has the DNA TGTGCCAGCAGCTTAGGGGGAGGCAGGGGCCTTCCCTACGAGCAGTACTTC.